This TCR beta chain is from a study of blood T cell repertoires in COVID-19. Overall study context: Acute-phase and convalescent COVID-19 samples originated in the United States, Italy and Spain. T cells, B-cell-depleted T cells, or PBMCs provided the cDNA or gDNA that served as material.

Authors' data handling: Quantification of nucleated cells was approximated via reference gene primer amplification. The data were produced by immunoSEQ multiplex PCR, yet TCRdb's version contains in-frame clones alone and is incomplete. D and trimming were read from the DNA, whereas the V and J calls and clone size are those reported in that table. The sample consists of under 200,000 clones, roughly 86% of them appearing once. Losses at the gene ends were 3 bases for V and 7 bases for J; bases not matched to a gene: 4. Germline V gene sequence: CDR1 MNHEY, CDR2 SMNVEV (reference sequence). This CDR3 is 14 amino acids long.

This receptor was obtained from an older man with acute or convalescent COVID-19. This sequence joins TRBV27 and TRBJ1-5; the match to TRBD1 covers 9 bases. The sequenced material came from peripheral blood. CDR3 sequence reads: CASSLGTGTQPQHF. CDR3 bases: TGTGCCAGCAGTTTGGGGACAGGGACGCAGCCCCAGCATTTT.